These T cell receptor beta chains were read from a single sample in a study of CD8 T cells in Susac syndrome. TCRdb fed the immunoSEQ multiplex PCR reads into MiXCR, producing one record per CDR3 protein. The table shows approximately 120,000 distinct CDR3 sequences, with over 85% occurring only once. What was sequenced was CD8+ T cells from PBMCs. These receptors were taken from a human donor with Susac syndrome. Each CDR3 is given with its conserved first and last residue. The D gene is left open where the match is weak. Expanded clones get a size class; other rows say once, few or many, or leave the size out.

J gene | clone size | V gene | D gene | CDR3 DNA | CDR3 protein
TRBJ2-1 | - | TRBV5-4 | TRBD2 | TGTGCCAGCAGCTCCACTAGCGGAGTTCCCTACAATGAGCAGTTCTTC | CASSSTSGVPYNEQFF
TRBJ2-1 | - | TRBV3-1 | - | TGTGCCAGCAGCCATTCCAGCTTCAATGAGCAGTTCTTC | CASSHSSFNEQFF
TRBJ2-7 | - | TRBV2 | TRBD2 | TGTGCCAGCCGGGGGGTTCTTCGACCCGAGCCCCACGAGCAGTACTTC | CASRGVLRPEPHEQYF
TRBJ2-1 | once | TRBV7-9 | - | TGTGCCAGCAGCTCCATTTTGGGCAATGAGCAGTTCTTC | CASSSILGNEQFF
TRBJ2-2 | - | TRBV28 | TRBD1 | TGTGCCAGCAGGCCCGGGACAGGGGACAACACCGGGGAGCTGTTTTTT | CASRPGTGDNTGELFF
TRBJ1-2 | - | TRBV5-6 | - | TGTGCCAGCAGCACGGACAGCGACTACTATGGCTACACCTTC | CASSTDSDYYGYTF
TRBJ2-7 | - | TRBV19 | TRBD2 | TGTGCCAGTAGTATGGGGCTAGCGGGAGCGGGCGAGCAGTACTTC | CASSMGLAGAGEQYF
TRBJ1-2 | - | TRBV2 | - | TGTGCCAGCAGTGACGATGGCTACACCTTC | CASSDDGYTF
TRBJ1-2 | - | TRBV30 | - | TGTGCCTGGAGGAATTACTTACCGGGGACCGATATCAATGGCTACACCTTC | CAWRNYLPGTDINGYTF
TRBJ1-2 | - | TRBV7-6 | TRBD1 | TGTGCCAGCAGCCCCCGGACAGGGGCCCTCTATGGCTACACCTTC | CASSPRTGALYGYTF
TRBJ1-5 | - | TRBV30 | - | TGTGCCTGGAGCGCGACAGAGAATCAGCCCCAGCATTTT | CAWSATENQPQHF
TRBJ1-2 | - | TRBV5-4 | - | TGTGCCAGCAGTCGGAGTACAGATCCCTATGGCTACACCTTC | CASSRSTDPYGYTF
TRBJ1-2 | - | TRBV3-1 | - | TGTGCCAGCAGCCCGGCGACAGATTATAATAACTATGGCTACACCTTC | CASSPATDYNNYGYTF
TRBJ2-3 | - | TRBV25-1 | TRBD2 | TGTGCCAGCAGTGAATTGGCAGCGGGGCTTGGGTCCGGTACGCAGTATTTT | CASSELAAGLGSGTQYF
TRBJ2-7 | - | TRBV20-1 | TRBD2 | TGCAGTGCTAGAGAGAGTAGCGGGAGCTCCTACGAGCAGTACTTC | CSARESSGSSYEQYF
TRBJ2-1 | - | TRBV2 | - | TGTGCCAGCTCCCCAAGGAGGGGCCTAGACAATGAGCAGTTCTTC | CASSPRRGLDNEQFF
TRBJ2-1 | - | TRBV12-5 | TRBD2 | TGTGCTAGTGGTTTGGGGACTAGCGGCGTTTTAGAGCAGTTCTTC | CASGLGTSGVLEQFF
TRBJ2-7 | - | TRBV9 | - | TGTGCCAGCAGCGTCGAGGGGGGTATCTCCTACGAGCAGTACTTC | CASSVEGGISYEQYF
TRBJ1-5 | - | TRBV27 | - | TGTGCCAGCAGCACAGGCCCCTGGTTGACGCCGCCCCAGCATTTT | CASSTGPWLTPPQHF
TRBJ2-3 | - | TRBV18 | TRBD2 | TGTGCCAGCTCACCGGGACTAGCGGGAGTAGATACGCAGTATTTT | CASSPGLAGVDTQYF
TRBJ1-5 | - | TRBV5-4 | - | TGTGCCGCGAAATATTTCCGGGAAGGTCAGCCCCAGCATTTT | CAAKYFREGQPQHF
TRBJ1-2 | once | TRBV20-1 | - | TGCAGTGCTAGAGATCGGGGAGCCAGGAACCTTGGGCACACCTTC | CSARDRGARNLGHTF
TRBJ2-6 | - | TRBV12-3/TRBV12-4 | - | TGTGCCAGCAGTTTAACGCATCAGTCTGGGACTTTC | CASSLTHQSGTF
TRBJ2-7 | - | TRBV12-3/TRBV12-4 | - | TGTGCCAGCAGTACACGGGGGACCTACGAGCAGTACTTC | CASSTRGTYEQYF
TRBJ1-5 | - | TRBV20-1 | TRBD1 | TGCAGTGCTGAGCCGGGACAGGTACTCAATCAGCCCCAGCATTTT | CSAEPGQVLNQPQHF
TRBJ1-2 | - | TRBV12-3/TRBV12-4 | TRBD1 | TGTGCCAGCACCATGACAGGGTTCGATGGCTACACCTTC | CASTMTGFDGYTF
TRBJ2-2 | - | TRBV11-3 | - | TGTGCCAGCAGCCAAAAGGCCGGGGAGCTGTTTTTT | CASSQKAGELFF
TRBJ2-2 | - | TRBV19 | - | TGTGCCAGTAGTATTTTGGCAGATAACACCGGGGAGCTGTTTTTT | CASSILADNTGELFF
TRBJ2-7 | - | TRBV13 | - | TGTGCCAGCAGCCACGGCGGGGGCACGTTAATAGGCGAGCAGTACTTC | CASSHGGGTLIGEQYF
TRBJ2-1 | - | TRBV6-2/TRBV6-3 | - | TGTGCCAGCGATGGGGAATCCTCCTACAATGAGCAGTTCTTC | CASDGESSYNEQFF
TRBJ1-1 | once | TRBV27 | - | TGTGCGTCTATGGGGGAGAGCACTGAAGCTTTCTTT | CASMGESTEAFF
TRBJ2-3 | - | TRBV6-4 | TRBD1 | TGTGCCAGCAGTGGGACAGGGGAAACAGATACGCAGTATTTT | CASSGTGETDTQYF
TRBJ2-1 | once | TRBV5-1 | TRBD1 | TGCGCCAGCACTCGACAGGGCACGACACACAATGAGCAGTTCTTC | CASTRQGTTHNEQFF
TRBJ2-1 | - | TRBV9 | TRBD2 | TGTGCCAGCAGCCCCGGGGGGGGCGCGTTAAATGAGCAGTTCTTC | CASSPGGGALNEQFF
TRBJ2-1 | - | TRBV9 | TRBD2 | TGTGCCAGCAGCGCCCCGAATAGCGGGAGCTACAATGAGCAGTTCTTC | CASSAPNSGSYNEQFF
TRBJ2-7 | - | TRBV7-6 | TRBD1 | TGTGCCAGCAGCTTACCCACAGGGGGAGCTCCTTCCTACGAGCAGTACTTC | CASSLPTGGAPSYEQYF
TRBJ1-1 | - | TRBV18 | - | TGTGCCAGCCGGGCGCTTCAGGGAGAGAACACTGAAGCTTTCTTT | CASRALQGENTEAFF